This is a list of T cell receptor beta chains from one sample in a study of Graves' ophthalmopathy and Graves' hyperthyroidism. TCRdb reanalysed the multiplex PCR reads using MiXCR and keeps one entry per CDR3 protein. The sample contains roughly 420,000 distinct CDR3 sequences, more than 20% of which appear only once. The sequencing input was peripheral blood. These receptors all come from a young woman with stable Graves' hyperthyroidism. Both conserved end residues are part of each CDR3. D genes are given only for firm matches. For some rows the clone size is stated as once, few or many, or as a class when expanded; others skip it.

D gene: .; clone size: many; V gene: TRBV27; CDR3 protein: CASFKGGMNTEAFF
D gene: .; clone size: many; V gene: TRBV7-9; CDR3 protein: CASSFQGGNQPQHF
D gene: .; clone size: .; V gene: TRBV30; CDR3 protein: CAWSVEGTGYTF
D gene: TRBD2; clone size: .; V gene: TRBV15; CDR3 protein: CATTVGPGTSGMYEQYF
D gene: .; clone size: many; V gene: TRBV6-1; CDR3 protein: CASQVGGGETQYF
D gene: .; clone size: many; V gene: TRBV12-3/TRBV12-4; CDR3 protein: CASTRKVGQEQYF
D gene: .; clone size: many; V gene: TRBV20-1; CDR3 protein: CSGVGPIIAGELFF
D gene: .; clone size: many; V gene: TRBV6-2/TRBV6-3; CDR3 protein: CASSPDGTYEQYF
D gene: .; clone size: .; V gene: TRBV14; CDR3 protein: CASSQGGTGANVLTF
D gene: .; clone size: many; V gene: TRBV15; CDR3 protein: CATSRDGLSPLHF
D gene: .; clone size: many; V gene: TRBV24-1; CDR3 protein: CATSDLQRGTWTQYF
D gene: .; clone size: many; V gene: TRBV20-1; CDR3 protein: CSAIGKTGQETQYF
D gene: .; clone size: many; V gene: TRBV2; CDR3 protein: CASSEQGTSGEQYF
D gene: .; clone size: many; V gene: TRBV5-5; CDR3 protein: CASSLTRTGNQPQHF
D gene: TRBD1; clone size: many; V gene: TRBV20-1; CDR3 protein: CSARDKGTGGGYEQYF
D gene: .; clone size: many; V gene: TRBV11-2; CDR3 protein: CASSLGFQGSAYEQYF
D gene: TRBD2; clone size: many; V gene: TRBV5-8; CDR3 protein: CASSFMLAGGQETQYF
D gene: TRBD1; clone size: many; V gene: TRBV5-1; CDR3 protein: CASSVQTGGDGYTF
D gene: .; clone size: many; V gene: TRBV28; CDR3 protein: CASRVANTEAFF
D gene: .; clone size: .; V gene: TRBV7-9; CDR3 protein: CASSRSLETQYF
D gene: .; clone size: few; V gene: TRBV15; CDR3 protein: CATSRTGGSQPQHF
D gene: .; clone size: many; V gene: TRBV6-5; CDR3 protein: CASSFGINSPLHF
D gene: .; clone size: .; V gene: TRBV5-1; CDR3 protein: CASRDGSRPTQYF
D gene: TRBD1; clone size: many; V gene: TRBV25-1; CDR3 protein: CASSSGTGKTEAFF
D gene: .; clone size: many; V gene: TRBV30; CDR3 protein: CAWRAVAGNTIYF
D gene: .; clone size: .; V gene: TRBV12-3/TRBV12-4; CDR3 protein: CASSYSFYQPQHF
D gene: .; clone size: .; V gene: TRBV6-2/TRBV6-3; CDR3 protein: CASTFSTGIQETQYF
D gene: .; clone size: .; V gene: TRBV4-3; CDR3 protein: CASSQDNGGRSEAFF
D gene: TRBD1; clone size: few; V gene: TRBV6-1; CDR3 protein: CASTQGVTGMNTEAFF
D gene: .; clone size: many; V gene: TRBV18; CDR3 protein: CASSPSAGRYTEAFF
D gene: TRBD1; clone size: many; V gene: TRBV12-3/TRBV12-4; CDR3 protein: CASSLQRQGTEAFF
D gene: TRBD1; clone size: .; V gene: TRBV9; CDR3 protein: CASSARDRDHEQYF
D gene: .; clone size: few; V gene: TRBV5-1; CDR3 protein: CASQEIPPYEQYF
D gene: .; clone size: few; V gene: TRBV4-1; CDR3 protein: CASSQEEYTEAFF
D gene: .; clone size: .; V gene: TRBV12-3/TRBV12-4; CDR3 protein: CASSRGGRTYGYTF
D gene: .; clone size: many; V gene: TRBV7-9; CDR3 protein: CASSPPARRHETQYF
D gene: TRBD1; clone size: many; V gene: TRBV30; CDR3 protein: CAWRGGQGASPLHF
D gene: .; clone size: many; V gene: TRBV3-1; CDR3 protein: CASSQDWDGRGYTF
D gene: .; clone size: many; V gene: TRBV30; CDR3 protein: CAWRGAGGYQPQHF
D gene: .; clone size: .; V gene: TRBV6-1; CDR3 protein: CASSEALNPYEQYF
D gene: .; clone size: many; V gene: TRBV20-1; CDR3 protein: CSARVVGSDEQYF
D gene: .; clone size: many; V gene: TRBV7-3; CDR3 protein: CASSLVSSGEQYF
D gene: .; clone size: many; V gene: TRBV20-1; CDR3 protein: CSALSWESGNTIYF
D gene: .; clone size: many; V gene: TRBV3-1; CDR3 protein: CASSQGRRNTEAFF
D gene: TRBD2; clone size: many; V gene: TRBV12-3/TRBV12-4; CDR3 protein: CASSSNSGSGSEQYF
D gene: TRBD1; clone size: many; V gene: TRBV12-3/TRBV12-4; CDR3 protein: CASSWGTAGTGELFF
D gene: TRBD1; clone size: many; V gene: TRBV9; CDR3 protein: CASSVARQGYGTGELFF
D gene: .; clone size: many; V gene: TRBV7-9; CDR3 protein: CASSLGTGDTEAFF
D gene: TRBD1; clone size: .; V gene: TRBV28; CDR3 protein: CASSLITGANYGYTF
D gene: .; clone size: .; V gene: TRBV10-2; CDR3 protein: CASSESVAGYGYTF
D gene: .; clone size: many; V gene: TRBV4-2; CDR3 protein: CASSQGPRTGGNTIYF
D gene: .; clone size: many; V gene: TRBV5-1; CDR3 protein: CASSSSPAGQETQYF
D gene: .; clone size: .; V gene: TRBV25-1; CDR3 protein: CASSDWRPGSNTGELFF